The rows below give T cell receptor beta chains drawn from one sample of a study of blood T cell repertoires in COVID-19. Measured with immunoSEQ multiplex PCR; TCRdb has only the in-frame clones, and not every one. The sample lists some 140,000 clones, about 89% occurring once. What was sequenced was peripheral blood. These receptors were collected from a man aged 45-65 years with acute or convalescent COVID-19. Each CDR3 is given with its conserved first and last residue. A D gene is named only where the DNA matches it firmly. The size field is filled for only some rows; it gives once, few, many or a size class.

D: .; size: .; V: TRBV5-1; J: TRBJ2-5; CDR3: CASSLGLQETQYF; DNA: TGCGCCAGCAGCTTGGGACTTCAAGAGACCCAGTACTTC
D: .; size: .; V: TRBV5-6; J: TRBJ1-6; CDR3: CASSSTGSDSPLHF; DNA: TGTGCCAGCAGCAGTACAGGGAGTGATTCACCCCTCCACTTT
D: .; size: .; V: TRBV3-1/TRBV3-2; J: TRBJ1-3; CDR3: CASSQDVRYSGNTIYF; DNA: TGTGCCAGCAGCCAAGATGTCCGCTACTCTGGAAACACCATATATTTT
D: TRBD2; size: .; V: TRBV18; J: TRBJ2-5; CDR3: CASSPPGLAGVETQYF; DNA: TGTGCCAGCTCACCACCGGGACTAGCGGGAGTAGAGACCCAGTACTTC
D: TRBD1; size: .; V: TRBV23-1; J: TRBJ2-7; CDR3: CATYNRDRDYEQYF; DNA: TGCGCCACGTACAACCGGGACAGGGACTACGAGCAGTACTTC
D: .; size: .; V: TRBV19; J: TRBJ2-7; CDR3: CASSIDPGPYEQYF; DNA: TGTGCCAGTAGTATAGATCCAGGCCCCTACGAGCAGTACTTC
D: TRBD1; size: .; V: TRBV9; J: TRBJ2-1; CDR3: CASSVAGTAFSSYNEQFF; DNA: TGTGCCAGCAGCGTAGCCGGGACAGCCTTTAGCTCCTACAATGAGCAGTTCTTC
D: .; size: .; V: TRBV28; J: TRBJ2-1; CDR3: CASSIADQTHEQFF; DNA: TGTGCCAGCAGTATAGCGGACCAGACTCATGAGCAGTTCTTC
D: TRBD2; size: once; V: TRBV11-2; J: TRBJ2-7; CDR3: CASSLSSGSDSPYEQYF; DNA: TGTGCCAGCAGCTTAAGTAGCGGGAGTGATTCCCCCTACGAGCAGTACTTC
D: TRBD1; size: .; V: TRBV4-1; J: TRBJ1-5; CDR3: CASSQDRQGGQPQHF; DNA: TGCGCCAGCAGCCAAGACAGACAGGGCGGGCAGCCCCAGCATTTT
D: TRBD2; size: .; V: TRBV5-8; J: TRBJ2-1; CDR3: CASSLRGRSYNEQFF; DNA: TGTGCCAGCAGCTTGCGCGGGAGGAGCTACAATGAGCAGTTCTTC
D: TRBD1; size: .; V: TRBV18; J: TRBJ2-2; CDR3: CASSPTWDRGNAGELFF; DNA: TGTGCCAGCTCACCAACCTGGGACAGGGGCAATGCCGGGGAGCTGTTTTTT
D: TRBD2; size: .; V: TRBV5-4; J: TRBJ2-2; CDR3: CASSLGSGRATGELFF; DNA: TGTGCCAGCAGCTTGGGTAGCGGGAGGGCCACCGGGGAGCTGTTTTTT
D: .; size: .; V: TRBV7-5; J: TRBJ2-5; CDR3: CVRSLARGGTQYF; DNA: TGTGTCAGAAGCTTAGCGCGGGGGGGGACCCAGTACTTC
D: TRBD1; size: .; V: TRBV15; J: TRBJ2-2; CDR3: CATSYRTTGIYGAGELFF; DNA: TGTGCCACCAGCTACCGAACGACAGGGATCTATGGGGCCGGGGAGCTGTTTTTT
D: TRBD1; size: few; V: TRBV4-2; J: TRBJ1-3; CDR3: CASSQGTGGFWGSGNTIYF; DNA: TGTGCCAGCAGCCAAGGGACAGGGGGTTTTTGGGGCTCTGGAAACACCATATATTTT
D: .; size: once; V: TRBV6-2/TRBV6-3; J: TRBJ1-5; CDR3: CASSYGGVGGQPQHF; DNA: TGTGCCAGCAGTTACGGGGGTGTCGGGGGTCAGCCCCAGCATTTT
D: .; size: few; V: TRBV20-1; J: TRBJ1-1; CDR3: CSAMKAQGAFF; DNA: TGCAGTGCTATGAAGGCACAGGGTGCTTTCTTT
D: .; size: .; V: TRBV18; J: TRBJ2-7; CDR3: CASSPRQDYEQYF; DNA: TGTGCCAGCTCACCCCGCCAGGACTACGAGCAGTACTTC
D: TRBD2; size: once; V: TRBV16; J: TRBJ2-7; CDR3: CASSLGEGREQYF; DNA: TGTGCCAGCAGCCTGGGGGAGGGCCGGGAGCAGTACTTC
D: .; size: .; V: TRBV7-8; J: TRBJ1-2; CDR3: CASSAGGDSNYGYTF; DNA: TGTGCCAGCAGCGCGGGGGGGGACTCTAACTATGGCTACACCTTC
D: .; size: .; V: TRBV3-1/TRBV3-2; J: TRBJ2-5; CDR3: CASSQPGDSRETQYF; DNA: TGTGCCAGCAGCCAACCGGGGGATTCTAGGGAGACCCAGTACTTC
D: TRBD2; size: .; V: TRBV18; J: TRBJ2-2; CDR3: CASSPLVPGLAAGELFF; DNA: TGTGCCAGCTCACCCCTGGTCCCGGGACTAGCTGCCGGGGAGCTGTTTTTT
D: TRBD1; size: .; V: TRBV9; J: TRBJ1-5; CDR3: CASSAQGTANQPQHF; DNA: TGTGCCAGCAGCGCACAGGGGACAGCAAATCAGCCCCAGCATTTT
D: .; size: .; V: TRBV7-2; J: TRBJ1-1; CDR3: CASSAGPRAEAFF; DNA: TGTGCCAGCAGCGCAGGCCCCCGAGCTGAAGCTTTCTTT
D: .; size: .; V: TRBV21-1; J: TRBJ2-3; CDR3: CASSTTQGHTQYF; DNA: TGTGCCAGCAGCACGACACAGGGTCATACGCAGTATTTT
D: .; size: once; V: TRBV28; J: TRBJ2-6; CDR3: CASSRNLRSGANVLTF; DNA: TGTGCCAGCAGTCGAAACCTCCGGTCTGGGGCCAACGTCCTGACTTTC
D: TRBD1; size: .; V: TRBV5-6; J: TRBJ2-1; CDR3: CASRPTGTVAYNEQFF; DNA: TGTGCCAGCAGGCCGACCGGGACAGTAGCCTACAATGAGCAGTTCTTC
D: .; size: .; V: TRBV15; J: TRBJ2-7; CDR3: CATGTLNYEQYF; DNA: TGTGCCACCGGGACATTAAACTACGAGCAGTACTTC
D: .; size: .; V: TRBV20-1; J: TRBJ2-6; CDR3: CSASRVANVLTF; DNA: TGCAGTGCTAGTCGTGTGGCCAACGTCCTGACTTTC
D: .; size: .; V: TRBV7-9; J: TRBJ2-2; CDR3: CASSLKGGELFF; DNA: TGTGCCAGCAGCTTAAAGGGGGGGGAGCTGTTTTTT
D: TRBD2; size: .; V: TRBV4-1; J: TRBJ2-1; CDR3: CASSQVQASGSSPHEQFF; DNA: TGCGCCAGCAGCCAAGTCCAGGCTAGCGGGAGTTCACCTCATGAGCAGTTCTTC
D: .; size: once; V: TRBV6-6; J: TRBJ2-7; CDR3: CASSRTVYEQYF; DNA: TGTGCCAGCAGTAGGACAGTCTACGAGCAGTACTTC
D: .; size: .; V: TRBV4-3; J: TRBJ1-5; CDR3: CASSQDGQNNQPQHF; DNA: TGCGCCAGCAGCCAAGATGGACAGAACAATCAGCCCCAGCATTTT
D: TRBD1; size: .; V: TRBV7-9; J: TRBJ2-2; CDR3: CASGTGSTGELFF; DNA: TGTGCCAGCGGGACAGGGAGCACCGGGGAGCTGTTTTTT
D: TRBD1; size: .; V: TRBV6-5; J: TRBJ2-5; CDR3: CASRAGTGKETQYF; DNA: TGTGCCAGCAGAGCCGGGACAGGGAAAGAGACCCAGTACTTC
D: .; size: .; V: TRBV6-5; J: TRBJ1-1; CDR3: CASRSVVMNTEAFF; DNA: TGTGCCAGCAGATCCGTAGTAATGAACACTGAAGCTTTCTTT
D: .; size: .; V: TRBV28; J: TRBJ1-1; CDR3: CASSSTGNTEAFF; DNA: TGTGCCAGCAGTTCGACAGGGAACACTGAAGCTTTCTTT
D: TRBD2; size: .; V: TRBV28; J: TRBJ2-2; CDR3: CASRGGTGELFF; DNA: TGTGCCAGCCGGGGGGGGACCGGGGAGCTGTTTTTT
D: TRBD1; size: .; V: TRBV5-1; J: TRBJ2-1; CDR3: CASSGDSSSLGNEQFF; DNA: TGCGCCAGCAGCGGGGACAGCTCCTCCCTGGGCAATGAGCAGTTCTTC
D: .; size: once; V: TRBV30; J: TRBJ1-4; CDR3: CAWSVRGRPEEKLFF; DNA: TGTGCCTGGAGTGTACGGGGAAGGCCGGAAGAAAAACTGTTTTTT
D: .; size: .; V: TRBV10-3; J: TRBJ2-3; CDR3: CAISDRDTQYF; DNA: TGTGCCATCAGTGACCGAGATACGCAGTATTTT
D: .; size: .; V: TRBV12-3/TRBV12-4; J: TRBJ2-2; CDR3: CASSPYPGELFF; DNA: TGTGCCAGCAGTCCCTACCCCGGGGAGCTGTTTTTT
D: .; size: .; V: TRBV19; J: TRBJ2-5; CDR3: CASSRGGLERTQYF; DNA: TGTGCCAGTAGTCGAGGGGGTCTTGAAAGGACCCAGTACTTC
D: TRBD1; size: .; V: TRBV12-3/TRBV12-4; J: TRBJ1-2; CDR3: CASSTGGYGYTF; DNA: TGTGCCAGCAGCACAGGGGGCTATGGCTACACCTTC
D: .; size: .; V: TRBV6-2/TRBV6-3; J: TRBJ2-1; CDR3: CASSYYRNEQFF; DNA: TGTGCCAGCAGTTACTATCGGAATGAGCAGTTCTTC
D: .; size: .; V: TRBV18; J: TRBJ1-5; CDR3: CASSPARSNQPQHF; DNA: TGTGCCAGCTCACCCGCCCGGAGCAATCAGCCCCAGCATTTT
D: TRBD2; size: .; V: TRBV20-1; J: TRBJ2-1; CDR3: CSASLVAGKGEQFF; DNA: TGCAGTGCTAGTCTGGTAGCGGGAAAGGGCGAGCAGTTCTTC